This is a list of T cell receptor beta chains from one sample in a study of blood T cells in healthy people across ages. TCRdb re-analysed the 5' RACE reads in MiXCR, keeping a single row per CDR3 protein. Altogether some 1.7 million distinct CDR3 sequences are present, 28% being singletons, with the ten largest covering 6.5% to 8.5%. The sample consisted of blood. These TCRs come from a woman in her twenties or thirties in good health. Each CDR3 is given with its conserved first and last residue. The D gene is left open where the match is weak. Only part of the rows carry a size: once, few, many, or a class if the clone is expanded.

NA	TRBV2	TRBJ1-1	NA	CASGPVKTEAFF	TGTGCCAGCGGCCCCGTGAAAACTGAAGCTTTCTTT
NA	TRBV7-9	TRBJ2-1	NA	CASSSGMSDEQFF	TGTGCCAGCAGCTCCGGAATGTCGGATGAGCAGTTCTTC
NA	TRBV30	TRBJ1-6	once	CAWSVESGSPLHF	TGTGCCTGGAGTGTTGAGTCGGGTTCACCCCTCCACTTT
NA	TRBV27	TRBJ2-1	few	CASGPWESSYNEQFF	TGTGCCAGCGGTCCGTGGGAAAGCTCCTACAATGAGCAGTTCTTC
TRBD1	TRBV20-1	TRBJ2-7	many	CSATAGTGVGEQYF	TGCAGTGCTACTGCCGGGACAGGGGTAGGTGAGCAGTACTTC
NA	TRBV2	TRBJ2-3	many	CASSPRLSSGDTQYF	TGTGCCAGCAGTCCACGGTTATCCTCAGGGGATACGCAGTATTTT
NA	TRBV12-3/TRBV12-4	TRBJ2-4	few	CASSTAAAWGIQYF	TGTGCCAGTTCGACAGCAGCCGCGTGGGGCATTCAGTACTTC
NA	TRBV7-2	TRBJ2-7	NA	CASSLGPDSEQYF	TGTGCCAGCAGCTTAGGGCCCGATAGCGAGCAGTACTTC
NA	TRBV24-1	TRBJ1-1	NA	CATSQGGNTEAFF	TGTGCCACCAGTCAGGGCGGCAACACTGAAGCTTTCTTT
NA	TRBV7-2	TRBJ2-7	few	CASSLRHTSSYEQYF	TGTGCCAGCAGCTTACGTCATACGAGCTCCTACGAGCAGTACTTC
TRBD2	TRBV12-3/TRBV12-4	TRBJ2-3	few	CASSRSGGGASQYF	TGTGCCAGCAGTCGCTCGGGCGGGGGGGCCTCGCAGTATTTT
TRBD1	TRBV6-5	TRBJ1-3	NA	CASQGAGNTIYF	TGTGCCAGTCAGGGGGCGGGAAACACCATATATTTT
NA	TRBV18	TRBJ2-7	NA	CASSPLAPPYEQYF	TGTGCCAGCTCACCCCTAGCGCCCCCCTACGAGCAGTACTTC
NA	TRBV3-1	TRBJ1-2	NA	CASSQDRREGRYGYTF	TGTGCCAGCAGCCAAGATCGACGGGAGGGCCGCTATGGCTACACCTTC
TRBD1	TRBV6-1	TRBJ1-2	NA	CASSEFGQGSGYTF	TGTGCCAGCAGTGAATTTGGACAGGGAAGTGGCTACACCTTC
NA	TRBV15	TRBJ2-1	NA	CATSRDPGEYNEQFF	TGTGCCACCAGCAGAGATCCGGGCGAGTACAATGAGCAGTTCTTC